One and the same sample provided the 8 T cell receptor beta chains below, sequenced in a study of shared clonotypes between healthy human individuals (dated by TCRdb to the early 2020s). Library preparation employed the immunoSEQ multiplex PCR assay. Here the immuneACCESS table is served through TCRdb, limited to in-frame sequences with V and J called. Missing clones are a known gap in these copies; in checked studies unresolved V genes cover under half, and the rest lacks a known reason. The table for this sample lists about 1,900,000 clones; about 95% of them were counted only once. The ten largest clonotypes hold roughly 1% of the sample. CD8 naive samples consisted of CD45RO-negative cells that were positively selected for CCR7, yielding a CD45RA+CCR7+ population without TemRA cells. Input material: naive CD8+ T cells sorted from blood. The meaning of the sample's cell subset or site label: CD45RA+CCR7+. Every receptor here comes from a man between 18 and 35 years old in good health.

About this clone: This CDR3 is also generated by other DNA sequences in the sample. The V call is TRBV7-2, the J call TRBJ2-5; tentative D call: TRBD1 (6 bases). Trimming removed 5 bases from V and 2 bases from J, with 15 bases in between. The CDR3 loop spans 15 amino acids. CDR1 and CDR2 from the germline V gene are SGHTA and FQGNSA. This chain's CDR3 is CASSPGVAPQETQYF. For the CDR3, the DNA is TGTGCCAGCAGCCCAGGGGTAGCCCCTCAAGAGACCCAGTACTTC.

CDR3 nucleotide sequence: TGCGCCAGCGCGGCCCTTCCAGCGGGGGGTGATGGGACCCAGTACTTC. Translated: CASAALPAGGDGTQYF. V and J are TRBV4-1 and TRBJ2-5, with 9 positions matching TRBD2. Germline CDR1 and CDR2: MGHRA and YSYEKL. The CDR3 has 16 amino acids. The trim removed 8 bases at V and 7 bases at J, leaving 17 bases unmatched.

The chain couples TRBV10-2 to TRBJ2-3; 10 bases are shared with TRBD2. The CDR3 is made up of 14 amino acids. CDR1 and CDR2 (germline): WSHSY, SAAADI. V lost 8 bases, J lost 4 bases, and 6 bases stayed unmatched. CDR3 residues: CASGAGGVADTQYF. DNA for the CDR3: TGCGCCAGCGGAGCGGGAGGGGTGGCAGATACGCAGTATTTT.

For this clone: The junction shows a germline mismatch at one end, possibly a read error. The chain carries TRBV5-6 and TRBJ2-2; D ambiguous. From germline, CDR1 is SGHDT and CDR2 YYEEEE. This CDR3 region has 12 residues. The CDR3 loop is CASSAETVELFF. CDR3 bases: TGTGCCAGCAGCGCGGAGACCGTGGAGCTGTTTTTT.

Details on this clone: The sample has other DNA sequences that encode this CDR3 too. The rearrangement uses TRBV7-9 and TRBJ1-5, with D unclear. Germline V gene sequence: CDR1 SEHNR, CDR2 FQNEAQ (reference sequence). V lost 1 base to trimming and J lost 5 bases, with 6 bases between them. This CDR3 contains 13 residues. Written as DNA, the CDR3 is TGTGCCAGCAGCTTAGAAAGGGATCAGCCCCAGCATTTT. The encoded protein is CASSLERDQPQHF.

The V gene is TRBV15, the J gene TRBJ1-4; 7 positions match TRBD1. The V gene end was trimmed by 5 bases and the J gene end by 3 bases; junction bases not matched to a gene: 6. The CDR3 runs 15 residues. Germline CDR1 reads LNHNV; CDR2 reads YYDKDF (reference sequence). CDR3 DNA sequence: TGTGCCACCAGCCCTAGGGACAGCTCTAATGAAAAACTGTTTTTT. Translating it yields CATSPRDSSNEKLFF.

As DNA, the CDR3 is TGTGCCAGCAGTCCTCAACCAGACTTTTCCTACGAGCAGTACTTC. This translates into CASSPQPDFSYEQYF. This chain connects TRBV7-8 to TRBJ2-7; D remains ambiguous. CDR3 size: 15 residues. Germline CDR1 reads SGHVS; CDR2 reads FQNEAQ. V shed 6 bases and J shed 1 base, with 16 bases lying between them.

Remarks on this clone: Germline and junction disagree at one end, which may indicate a read error. The chain combines TRBV5-1 with TRBJ2-7, with D perhaps matching TRBD2 (5 bases). This CDR3 is built from 14 residues. The germline V gene encodes CDR1 SGHRS and CDR2 YFSETQ. The CDR3 nucleotides are TGCGCCAGCAGCTTCAATCCGGACTCCGACGAGCAGTACTTC. Encoded protein: CASSFNPDSDEQYF.